This TCR beta chain was recorded in a study of blood T cell repertoires in COVID-19. The wider study: From the United States, Italy and Spain came samples of acute and convalescent COVID-19. Nucleic acid was either cDNA or gDNA, and it came from T cells, B-cell-depleted T cells, or PBMCs.

Authors' methods: Counts of nucleated cells, estimated from reference gene primer amplification, were obtained. Measured with immunoSEQ multiplex PCR; TCRdb has only the in-frame clones, and not every one. The V and J calls and clone size were taken over from that table, and D and trimming were inferred from the DNA. The table lists around 330,000 clones, roughly 90% of them singletons. CDR1 and CDR2 (germline): SEHNR, FQNEAQ (reference sequence). This CDR3 is built from 15 residues. The ends lost 4 bases at V and 3 bases at J; junction bases unmatched: 9. The chain carries TRBV7-9 and TRBJ2-7; TRBD1 matches 7 bases. The receptor's source is a woman aged 50 to 60 with active or convalescent COVID-19. Sequencing was carried out using peripheral blood. CDR3 bases: TGTGCCAGCAGCTGGGACGCGACAGGGAACTACGAGCAGTACTTC. This encodes CASSWDATGNYEQYF.